The 4 T cell receptor beta chains in this list originate from one sample, sequenced in a study of CD8 T cells in Susac syndrome. The authors reverse transcribed roughly 0.5 to 1 ug RNA with random hexamers. TCRdb recomputed calls from the immunoSEQ multiplex PCR reads with MiXCR, one row per CDR3 protein. The sample yields approximately 200,000 distinct CDR3 sequences, roughly 92% seen once. Sequencing was carried out using CD8+ T cells from PBMCs. These receptors were obtained from a human donor with multiple sclerosis.

On this clonotype itself: The conserved final phenylalanine or tryptophan is absent from the CDR3, which likely points to a read error. The chain employs TRBV12-3 or TRBV12-4 and TRBJ2-7; 10 bases are shared with TRBD2. J gave up 1 base and V 2 bases, and 2 bases lay outside the gene matches. CDR3 size: 15 residues. The CDR3 here is CASSLLAGGSYEQYL. The CDR3 DNA sequence: TGTGCCAGCAGTTTATTAGCGGGGGGTTCCTACGAGCAGTACCTC.

Only one count was recorded for this clonotype. The CDR3, as DNA: TGCAGTGCCGATGGCTACACCTTC. Encoded protein: CSADGYTF. The V gene is TRBV20-1, the J gene TRBJ1-2; D call uncertain. Germline V gene lookup returns CDR1 DFQATT and CDR2 SNEGSKA (reference sequence). The V and J ends lost 6 bases and 6 bases respectively, with 2 bases between them. CDR3 length equals 8 residues.

The V call is TRBV30, the J call TRBJ1-5; D might be TRBD1 (6 bases). The CDR3 runs 13 residues. Trimming left V 4 bases short and J 4 bases short, with 11 bases between. In germline, CDR1 is GTSNPN, CDR2 SVGIG (reference sequence). Written as DNA, the CDR3 is TGTGCCTGGAAAGGGGGGATTAATCAGCCCCAGCATTTT. It encodes CAWKGGINQPQHF. The complete variable domain, with remaining parts taken from reference TRBV30 and TRBJ1-5, reads SQTIHQWPATLVQPVGSPLSLECTVEGTSNPNLYWYRQAAGRGLQLLFYSVGIGQISSEVPQNLSASRPQDRQFILSSKKLLLSDSGFYLCAWKGGINQPQHFGDGTRLSIL.

This clonotype came up once. The CDR3 reads CASSLLDYQQETQYF. CDR3 bases: TGTGCCAGCAGCTTATTGGACTACCAACAAGAGACCCAGTACTTC. This rearrangement joins TRBV7-8 to TRBJ2-5, with a possible D match to TRBD2 (6 bases). The germline gives CDR1 SGHVS, CDR2 FQNEAQ. V lost 2 bases to trimming and J lost 2 bases, with 12 bases between them. The CDR3 runs 15 residues.